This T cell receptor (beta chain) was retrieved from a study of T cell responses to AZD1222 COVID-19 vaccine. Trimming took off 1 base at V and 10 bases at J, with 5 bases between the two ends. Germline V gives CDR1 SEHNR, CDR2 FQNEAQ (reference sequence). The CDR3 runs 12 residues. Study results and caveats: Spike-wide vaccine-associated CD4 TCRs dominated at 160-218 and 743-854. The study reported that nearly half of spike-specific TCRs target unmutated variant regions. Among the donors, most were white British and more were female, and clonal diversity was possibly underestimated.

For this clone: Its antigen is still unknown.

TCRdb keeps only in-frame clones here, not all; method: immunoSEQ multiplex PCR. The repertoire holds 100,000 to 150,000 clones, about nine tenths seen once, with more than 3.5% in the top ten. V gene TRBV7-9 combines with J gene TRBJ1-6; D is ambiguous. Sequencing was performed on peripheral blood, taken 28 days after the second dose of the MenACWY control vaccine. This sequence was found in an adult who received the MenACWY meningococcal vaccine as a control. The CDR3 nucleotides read TGTGCCAGCAGCTTAGGGTTCTCACCCCTCCACTTT. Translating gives CASSLGFSPLHF.